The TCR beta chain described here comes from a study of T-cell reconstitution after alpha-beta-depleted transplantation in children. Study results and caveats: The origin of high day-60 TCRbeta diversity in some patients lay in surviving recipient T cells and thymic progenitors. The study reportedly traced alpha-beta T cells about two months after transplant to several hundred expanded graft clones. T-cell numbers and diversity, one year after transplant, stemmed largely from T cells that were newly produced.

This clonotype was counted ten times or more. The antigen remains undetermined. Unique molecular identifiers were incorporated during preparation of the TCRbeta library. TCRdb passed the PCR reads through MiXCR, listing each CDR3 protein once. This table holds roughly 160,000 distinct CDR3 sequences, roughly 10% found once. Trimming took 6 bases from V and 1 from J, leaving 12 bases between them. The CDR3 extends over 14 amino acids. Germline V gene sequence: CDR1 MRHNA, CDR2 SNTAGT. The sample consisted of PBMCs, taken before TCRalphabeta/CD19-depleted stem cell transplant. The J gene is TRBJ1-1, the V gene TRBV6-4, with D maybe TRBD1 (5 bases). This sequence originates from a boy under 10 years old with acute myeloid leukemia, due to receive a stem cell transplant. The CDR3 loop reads CASRDSGQNTEAFF. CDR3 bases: TGTGCCAGCAGAGATTCGGGGCAGAACACTGAAGCTTTCTTT.